This T cell receptor beta chain was sequenced in a study of blood T cells in healthy people across ages. Whole-study context: The capture of about one barcoded beta molecule per two T cells was achieved by template switching.

A J-beta primer mix and a sample-barcoded 5' primer were used in a second PCR of roughly 6 to 11 cycles. Every sample gave at least 3 million paired-end reads containing CDR3. TCRdb called the 5' RACE reads again in MiXCR, with one record for every CDR3 protein. The repertoire holds about 400,000 distinct CDR3 sequences, with roughly half as singletons. At least 7 million PBMCs were isolated per sample. This clonotype showed up many times. Specimen: blood. This TCR was sampled from a man in his sixties in good health.

The CDR3 DNA sequence: TGTGCCAGCAGTTCAACCGGGACCAGATACGAGCAGTACTTC. It codes for CASSSTGTRYEQYF. This sequence joins TRBV28 and TRBJ2-7; D tentatively reads TRBD1 or TRBD2 (5 bases each). The CDR3 is 14 residues long. From germline, CDR1 is MDHEN and CDR2 SYDVKM. V was cut by 4 bases and J by 4 bases, with 14 bases left in between. Looking up the rest from reference TRBV28 and TRBJ2-7 gives the full variable domain: DVKVTQSSRYLVKRTGEKVFLECVQDMDHENMFWYRQDPGLGLRLIYFSYDVKMKEKGDIPEGYSVSREKKERFSLILESASTNQTSMYLCASSSTGTRYEQYFGPGTRLTVT.